This passage covers 2 T cell receptor beta chains from one sample sequenced in a study of T cell responses to AZD1222 COVID-19 vaccine. Method: immunoSEQ multiplex PCR; TCRdb's copy keeps in-frame clones and lacks some. This sample has more than 100,000 clones, with around 82% found just once. The source material was peripheral blood, sampled on day 0 of AZD1222 vaccination. These receptors were collected from an adult in good health.

The chain recombines TRBV30 with TRBJ2-1; TRBD2 matches at 10 bases. CDR1 and CDR2 (germline): GTSNPN, SVGIG (reference sequence). The CDR3 has 12 amino acids. Trimming cost V 4 bases and J 10 bases; bases outside gene matches: 4. The CDR3 DNA sequence: TGTGCCTGGACTAGCGGGGGTAGGGAGCAGTTCTTC. Its translation: CAWTSGGREQFF.

The V call is TRBV27, the J call TRBJ1-6, with TRBD1 identical over 7 bases. The CDR3 contains 14 residues. With V trimmed by 5 bases and J by 7 bases, 5 bases remained unmatched. CDR1 MNHEY and CDR2 SMNVEV come from the germline V gene (reference sequence). The DNA for the CDR3 is TGTGCCAGCAGTCCCTACAGGGGCAATTCACCCCTCCACTTT. Encoded protein: CASSPYRGNSPLHF.